This T cell receptor beta chain was captured by sequencing in a study of OX40 agonist ivuxolimab in advanced cancers. Only a few counts were recorded for this clone. Profiling relied on immunoSEQ multiplex PCR, and the TCRdb table lists in-frame clones only, not all of them. This sample yields about 96,000 clones, of which about 84% are seen a single time; around 5.8% belongs to the top ten. Sequenced here: CD4+ or CD8+ T cells sorted from blood, sampled in a trial of the OX40 agonist ivuxolimab. This TCR was recovered from an adult with an advanced solid tumor such as melanoma, head and neck, liver or kidney cancer.

The CDR3 DNA sequence: TGTGCCAGCAGTGAGTTTGGTCCGGGACAGTCCGATCAGCCCCAGCATTTT. Its translation: CASSEFGPGQSDQPQHF. J is TRBJ1-5 and V is TRBV25-1; the match to TRBD1 covers 7 bases. The CDR3 runs 17 residues. Trimming cost V 3 bases and J 5 bases; bases outside gene matches: 13. The germline V gene has CDR1 MGHDK and CDR2 SYGVNS.